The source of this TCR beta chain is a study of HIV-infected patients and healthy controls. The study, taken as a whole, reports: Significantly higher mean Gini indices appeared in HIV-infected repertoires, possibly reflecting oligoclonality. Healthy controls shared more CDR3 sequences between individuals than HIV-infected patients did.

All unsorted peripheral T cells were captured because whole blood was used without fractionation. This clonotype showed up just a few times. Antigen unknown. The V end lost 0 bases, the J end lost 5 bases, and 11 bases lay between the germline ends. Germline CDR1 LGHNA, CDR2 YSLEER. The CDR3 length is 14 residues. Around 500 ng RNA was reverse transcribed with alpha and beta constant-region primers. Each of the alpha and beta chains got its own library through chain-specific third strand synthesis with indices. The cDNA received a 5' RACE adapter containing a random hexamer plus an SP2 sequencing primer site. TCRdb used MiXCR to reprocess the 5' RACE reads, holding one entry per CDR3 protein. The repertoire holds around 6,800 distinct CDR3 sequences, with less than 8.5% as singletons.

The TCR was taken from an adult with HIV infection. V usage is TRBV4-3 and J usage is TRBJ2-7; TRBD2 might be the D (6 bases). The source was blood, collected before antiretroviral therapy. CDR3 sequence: CASSQEPGGHEQYF. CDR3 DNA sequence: TGCGCCAGCAGCCAAGAGCCCGGGGGTCACGAGCAGTACTTC.